The entry that follows covers one TCR beta chain sequence. V lost 6 bases and J 7 bases, leaving 19 bases between the germline ends. CDR1 and CDR2 (germline): SGHVS, FQNEAQ. The CDR3 sequence is 14 residues long. These data come from a study of glioma-infiltrating T cells after dendritic cell vaccination. Whole-study context: Three intradermal dendritic cell vaccine injections were given every two weeks.

The PCR used 60 V beta and 13 J beta primers. Measured with immunoSEQ multiplex PCR; TCRdb has only the in-frame clones, and not every one. The table shows about 64,000 clones, with 75% to 90% occurring only once. The sample consisted of blood, taken before dendritic cell vaccination. V is TRBV7-8 and J is TRBJ2-7, with TRBD1 as a possible D gene (5 bases). The receptor was derived from a human donor with glioblastoma. The CDR3 DNA is TGTGCCAGCAGGTCCAGGGTCAACTGGGATGAGCAGTACTTC. This codes for CASRSRVNWDEQYF.